This section outlines one TCR beta chain sequence together with its context. Its specificity is unknown. TCRdb processed the 5' RACE reads again and assigns one entry to each CDR3 protein, with no DNA. The table for this sample gives more than 350,000 distinct CDR3 sequences. The data were obtained in a study of monozygotic twins with inflammatory bowel disease. Study conclusions and caveats: No difference in repertoire similarity was seen between concordant and discordant twins, possibly because power was limited. A single strong clonotype or signal linked to IBD was not supported. With others, IBD patients shared fewer clonotypes than healthy twins did, especially with disease activity. It was in IBD patients that TCRbeta diversity (inverse Simpson) was lower than in healthy co-twins.

The clonotype was recovered from a human donor with ulcerative colitis or Crohn's disease, or a healthy co-twin of an affected twin (not recorded which). The sequenced sample consisted of blood.

CDR3 loop: CSARDRGGYTF. The chain couples TRBV20-1 to TRBJ1-2. This CDR3 contains 11 residues. Germline V gene sequence: CDR1 DFQATT, CDR2 SNEGSKA (reference sequence).